This T cell receptor beta chain is from a study of blood T cell repertoires in COVID-19. At the level of the study: Acute and convalescent COVID-19 samples came from the United States, Italy and Spain.

Trimming took off 10 bases at V and 4 bases at J, with 11 bases between the two ends. The CDR3 consists of 11 residues. CDR1 SNHLY and CDR2 FYNNEI come from the germline V gene. Some clones are missing from TCRdb's copy, which holds only in-frame ones; the method was immunoSEQ multiplex PCR. The table shows some 150,000 clones, with roughly 82% occurring only once. The receptor's source is a woman aged 70-85 years with acute or convalescent COVID-19. Specimen: peripheral blood. J is TRBJ2-7 and V is TRBV2, with D possibly matching TRBD1 (6 bases). The CDR3 loop reads CATGQTYEQYF. Written as DNA, the CDR3 is TGTGCCACCGGACAGACTTACGAGCAGTACTTC.